This entry describes one T cell receptor (beta chain). A junction end diverges from the germline sequence, so it may reflect a read error. The data were obtained in a study of cytomegalovirus exposure and HLA in healthy donors. In the PCR, 60 Vbeta and 13 Jbeta primers were used. Per the study methods: There were about 80 million unique TCR beta chains by a later count, and some 10 million of them were shared. Some clones are missing from TCRdb's copy, which holds only in-frame ones; the method was immunoSEQ multiplex PCR. D and trimming come from the DNA, and the V and J calls and clone size come from that table. The table shows more than 100,000 clones, with approximately 79% occurring only once. This CDR3 is built from 15 residues. In germline, CDR1 is SEHNR, CDR2 FQNEAQ (reference sequence). Those who donated were healthy bone marrow donors.

Sequencing was performed on PBMCs. This sequence was found in a male donor in good health and CMV-seronegative. The rearrangement links TRBV7-9 to TRBJ2-1; tentatively, D is TRBD1 (6 bases). The CDR3 loop reads CSSRSTGSSYNEQFF. CDR3 DNA sequence: TGTTCCAGCAGGTCCACAGGGTCCTCCTACAATGAGCAGTTCTTC.